Listed below are T cell receptor beta chains from one sample, sequenced in a study of T cells after yellow fever vaccination. TCRdb reprocessed the 5' RACE reads with MiXCR, giving one entry per CDR3 protein. The table includes almost 600,000 distinct CDR3 sequences, roughly 13% detected once. Sequencing was performed on PBMCs, taken on the day of the yellow fever booster vaccination. These receptors came from a man younger than 45 who received the YFV17D yellow fever vaccine. Both conserved end residues are part of each CDR3. D genes are given only for firm matches. Not every row has a clone size; where given, it reads once, few, many or a size class.

j_call: TRBJ2-1
v_call: TRBV5-1
d_call: TRBD2
clone_size: -
cdr3_nt: TGCGCCAGCAGCGCGGGACTAGACCCAAGCAATGAGCAGTTCTTC
cdr3_aa: CASSAGLDPSNEQFF

j_call: TRBJ2-1
v_call: TRBV20-1
d_call: -
clone_size: -
cdr3_nt: TGCAGTGCTAGAATTCCATACAATGAGCAGTTCTTC
cdr3_aa: CSARIPYNEQFF

j_call: TRBJ1-4
v_call: TRBV7-6
d_call: -
clone_size: -
cdr3_nt: TGTGCCAGCAGTCCCGGAGGAGGGCTTGGAGAAAAACTGTTTTTT
cdr3_aa: CASSPGGGLGEKLFF

j_call: TRBJ2-7
v_call: TRBV7-9
d_call: TRBD2
clone_size: -
cdr3_nt: TGTGCCAGCAGCTTAGGGCTAGCGGGAGCCGTTAACTACGAGCAGTACTTC
cdr3_aa: CASSLGLAGAVNYEQYF

j_call: TRBJ2-3
v_call: TRBV25-1
d_call: TRBD2
clone_size: -
cdr3_nt: TGTGCCAGCAGTGAGGGAGGGGGAGCGGGAGGAGATACGCAGTATTTT
cdr3_aa: CASSEGGGAGGDTQYF

j_call: TRBJ1-5
v_call: TRBV6-1
d_call: -
clone_size: -
cdr3_nt: TGTGCCAGCAGCAAAGGTTTAGTATCTCAGCCCCAGCATTTT
cdr3_aa: CASSKGLVSQPQHF

j_call: TRBJ1-5
v_call: TRBV7-9
d_call: -
clone_size: -
cdr3_nt: TGTGCCAGCAGCTCAGCCGGATCGAGCAATCAGCCCCAGCATTTT
cdr3_aa: CASSSAGSSNQPQHF

j_call: TRBJ1-2
v_call: TRBV5-6
d_call: TRBD1
clone_size: many
cdr3_nt: TGTGCCAGCAGCTCACAGGGGGGGCTTAAATATGGCTACACCTTC
cdr3_aa: CASSSQGGLKYGYTF

j_call: TRBJ1-6
v_call: TRBV7-2
d_call: TRBD1
clone_size: -
cdr3_nt: TGTGCCAGCAGCTCCCAGACACTCGGGACAGCAAATTCACCCCTCCACTTT
cdr3_aa: CASSSQTLGTANSPLHF

j_call: TRBJ2-3
v_call: TRBV5-6
d_call: TRBD2
clone_size: few
cdr3_nt: TGTGCCAGCAGCTTATGGGGGACTAGCGGAAGGCAGTATTTT
cdr3_aa: CASSLWGTSGRQYF

j_call: TRBJ2-1
v_call: TRBV5-1
d_call: TRBD2
clone_size: -
cdr3_nt: TGCGCCAGCAGCTTGGGGACTAGCGGGAGAATGGATGAGCAGTTCTTC
cdr3_aa: CASSLGTSGRMDEQFF

j_call: TRBJ1-2
v_call: TRBV27
d_call: TRBD1
clone_size: -
cdr3_nt: TGTGCCAGCAGTTCGACAGGGAACGGCTACACCTTC
cdr3_aa: CASSSTGNGYTF

j_call: TRBJ2-3
v_call: TRBV7-9
d_call: -
clone_size: few
cdr3_nt: TGTGCCAGCAGCTTAGATTTGCGATCTAGCACAGATACGCAGTATTTT
cdr3_aa: CASSLDLRSSTDTQYF

j_call: TRBJ2-1
v_call: TRBV4-1
d_call: TRBD2
clone_size: few
cdr3_nt: TGCGCCAGCAGAGGGGATAGCGGGGGAACGTTTTACAATGAGCAGTTCTTC
cdr3_aa: CASRGDSGGTFYNEQFF